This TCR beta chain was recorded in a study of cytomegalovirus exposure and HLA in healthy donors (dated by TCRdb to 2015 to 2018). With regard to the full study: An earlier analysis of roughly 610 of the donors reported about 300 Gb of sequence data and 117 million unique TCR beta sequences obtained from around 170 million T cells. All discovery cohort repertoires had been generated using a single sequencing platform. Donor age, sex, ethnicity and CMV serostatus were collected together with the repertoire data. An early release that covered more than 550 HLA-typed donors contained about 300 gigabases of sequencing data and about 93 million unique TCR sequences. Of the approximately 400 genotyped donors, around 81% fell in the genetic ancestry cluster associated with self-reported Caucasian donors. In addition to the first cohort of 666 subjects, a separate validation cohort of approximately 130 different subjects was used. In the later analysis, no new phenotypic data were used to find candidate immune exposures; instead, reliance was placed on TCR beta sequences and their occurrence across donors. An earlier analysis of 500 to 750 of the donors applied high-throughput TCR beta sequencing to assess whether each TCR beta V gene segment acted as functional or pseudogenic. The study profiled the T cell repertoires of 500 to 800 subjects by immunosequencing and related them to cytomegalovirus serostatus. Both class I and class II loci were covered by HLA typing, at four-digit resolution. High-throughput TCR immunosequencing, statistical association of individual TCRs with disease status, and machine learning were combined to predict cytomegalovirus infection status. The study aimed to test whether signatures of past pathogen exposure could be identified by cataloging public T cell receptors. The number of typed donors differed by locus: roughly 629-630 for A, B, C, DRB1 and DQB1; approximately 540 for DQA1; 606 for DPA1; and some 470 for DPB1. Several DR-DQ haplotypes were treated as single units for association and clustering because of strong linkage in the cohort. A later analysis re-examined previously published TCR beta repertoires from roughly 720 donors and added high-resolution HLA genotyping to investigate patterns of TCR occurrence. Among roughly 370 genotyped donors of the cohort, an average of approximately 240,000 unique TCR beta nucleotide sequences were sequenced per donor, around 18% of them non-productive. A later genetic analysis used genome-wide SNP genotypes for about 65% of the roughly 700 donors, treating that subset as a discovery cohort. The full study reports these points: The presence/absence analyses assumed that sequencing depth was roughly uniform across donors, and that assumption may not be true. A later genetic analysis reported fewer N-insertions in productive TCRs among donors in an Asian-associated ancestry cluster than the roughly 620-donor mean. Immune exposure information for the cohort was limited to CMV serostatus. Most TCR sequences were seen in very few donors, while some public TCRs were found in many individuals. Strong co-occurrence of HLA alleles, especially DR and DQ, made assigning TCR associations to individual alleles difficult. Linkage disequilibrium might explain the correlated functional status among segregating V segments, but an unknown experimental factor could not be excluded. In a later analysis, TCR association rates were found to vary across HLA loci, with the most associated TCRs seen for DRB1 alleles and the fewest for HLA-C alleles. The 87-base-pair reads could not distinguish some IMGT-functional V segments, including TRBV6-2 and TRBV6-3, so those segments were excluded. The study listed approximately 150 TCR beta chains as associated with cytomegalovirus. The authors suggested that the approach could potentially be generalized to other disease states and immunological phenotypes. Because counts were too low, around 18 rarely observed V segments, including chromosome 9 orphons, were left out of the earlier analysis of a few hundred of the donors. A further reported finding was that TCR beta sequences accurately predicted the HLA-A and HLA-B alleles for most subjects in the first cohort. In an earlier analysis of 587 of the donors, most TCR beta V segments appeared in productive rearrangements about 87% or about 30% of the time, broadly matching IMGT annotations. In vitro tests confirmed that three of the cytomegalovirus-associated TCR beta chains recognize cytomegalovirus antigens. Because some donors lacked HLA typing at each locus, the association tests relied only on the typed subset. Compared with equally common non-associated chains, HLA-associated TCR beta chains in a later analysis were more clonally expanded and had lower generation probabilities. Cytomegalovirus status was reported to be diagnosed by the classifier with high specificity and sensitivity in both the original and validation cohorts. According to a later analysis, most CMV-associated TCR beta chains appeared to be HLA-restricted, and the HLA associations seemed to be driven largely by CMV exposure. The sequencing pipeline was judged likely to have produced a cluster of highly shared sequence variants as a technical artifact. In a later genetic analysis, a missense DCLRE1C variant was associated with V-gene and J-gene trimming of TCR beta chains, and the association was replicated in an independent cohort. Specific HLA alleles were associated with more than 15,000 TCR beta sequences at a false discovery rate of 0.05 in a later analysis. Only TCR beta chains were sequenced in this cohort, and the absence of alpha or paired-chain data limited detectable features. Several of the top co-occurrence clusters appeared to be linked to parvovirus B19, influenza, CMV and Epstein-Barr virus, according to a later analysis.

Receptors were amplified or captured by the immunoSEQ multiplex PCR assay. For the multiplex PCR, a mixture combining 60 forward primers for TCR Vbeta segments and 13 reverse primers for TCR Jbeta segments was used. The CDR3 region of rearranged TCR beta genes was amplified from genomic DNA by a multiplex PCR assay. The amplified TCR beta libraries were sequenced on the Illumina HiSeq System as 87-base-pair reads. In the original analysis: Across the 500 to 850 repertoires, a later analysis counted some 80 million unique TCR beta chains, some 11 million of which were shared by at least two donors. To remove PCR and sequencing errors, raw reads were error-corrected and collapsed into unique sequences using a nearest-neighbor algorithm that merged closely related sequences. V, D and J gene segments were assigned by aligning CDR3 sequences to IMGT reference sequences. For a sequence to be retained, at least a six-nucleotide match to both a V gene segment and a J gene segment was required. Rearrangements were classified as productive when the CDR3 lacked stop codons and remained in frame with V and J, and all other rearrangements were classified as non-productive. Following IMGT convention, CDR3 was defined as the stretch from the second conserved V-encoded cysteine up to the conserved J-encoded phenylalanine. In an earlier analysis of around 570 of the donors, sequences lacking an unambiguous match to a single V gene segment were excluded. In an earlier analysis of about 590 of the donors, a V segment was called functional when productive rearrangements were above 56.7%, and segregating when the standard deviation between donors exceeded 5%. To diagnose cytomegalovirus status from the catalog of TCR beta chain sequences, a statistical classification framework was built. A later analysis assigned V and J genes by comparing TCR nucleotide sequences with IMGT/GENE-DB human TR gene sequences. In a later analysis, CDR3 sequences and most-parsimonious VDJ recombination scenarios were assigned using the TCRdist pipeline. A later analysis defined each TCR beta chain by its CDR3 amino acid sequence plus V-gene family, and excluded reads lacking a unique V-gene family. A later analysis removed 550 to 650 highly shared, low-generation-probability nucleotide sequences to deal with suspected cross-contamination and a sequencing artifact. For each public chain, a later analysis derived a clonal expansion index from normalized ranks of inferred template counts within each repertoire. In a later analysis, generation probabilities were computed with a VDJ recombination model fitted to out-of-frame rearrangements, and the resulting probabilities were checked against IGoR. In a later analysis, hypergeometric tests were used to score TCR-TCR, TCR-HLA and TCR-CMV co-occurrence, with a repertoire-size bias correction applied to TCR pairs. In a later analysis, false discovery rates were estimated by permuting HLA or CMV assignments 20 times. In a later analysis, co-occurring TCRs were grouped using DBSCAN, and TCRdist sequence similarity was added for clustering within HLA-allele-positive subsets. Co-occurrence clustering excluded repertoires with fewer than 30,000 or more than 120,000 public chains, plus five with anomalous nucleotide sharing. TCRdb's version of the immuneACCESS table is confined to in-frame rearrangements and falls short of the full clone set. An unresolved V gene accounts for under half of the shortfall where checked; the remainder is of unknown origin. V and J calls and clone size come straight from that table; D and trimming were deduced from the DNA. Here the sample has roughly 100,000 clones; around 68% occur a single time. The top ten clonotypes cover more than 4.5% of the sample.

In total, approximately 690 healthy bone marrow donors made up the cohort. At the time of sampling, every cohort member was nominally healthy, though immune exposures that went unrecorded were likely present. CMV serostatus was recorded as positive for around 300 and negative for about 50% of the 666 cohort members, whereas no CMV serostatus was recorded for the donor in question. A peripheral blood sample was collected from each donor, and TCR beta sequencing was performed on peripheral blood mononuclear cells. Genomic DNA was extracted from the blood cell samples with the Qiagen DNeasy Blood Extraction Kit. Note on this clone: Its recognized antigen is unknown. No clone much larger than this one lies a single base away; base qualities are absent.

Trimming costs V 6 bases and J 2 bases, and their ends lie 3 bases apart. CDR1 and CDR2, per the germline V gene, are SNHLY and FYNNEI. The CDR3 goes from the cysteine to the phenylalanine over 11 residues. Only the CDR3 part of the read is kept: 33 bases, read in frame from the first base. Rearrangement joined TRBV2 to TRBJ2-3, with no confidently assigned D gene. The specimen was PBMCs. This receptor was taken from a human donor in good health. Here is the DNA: TGTGCCAGCAGACTCACAGATACGCAGTATTTT. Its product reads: CASRLTDTQYF.